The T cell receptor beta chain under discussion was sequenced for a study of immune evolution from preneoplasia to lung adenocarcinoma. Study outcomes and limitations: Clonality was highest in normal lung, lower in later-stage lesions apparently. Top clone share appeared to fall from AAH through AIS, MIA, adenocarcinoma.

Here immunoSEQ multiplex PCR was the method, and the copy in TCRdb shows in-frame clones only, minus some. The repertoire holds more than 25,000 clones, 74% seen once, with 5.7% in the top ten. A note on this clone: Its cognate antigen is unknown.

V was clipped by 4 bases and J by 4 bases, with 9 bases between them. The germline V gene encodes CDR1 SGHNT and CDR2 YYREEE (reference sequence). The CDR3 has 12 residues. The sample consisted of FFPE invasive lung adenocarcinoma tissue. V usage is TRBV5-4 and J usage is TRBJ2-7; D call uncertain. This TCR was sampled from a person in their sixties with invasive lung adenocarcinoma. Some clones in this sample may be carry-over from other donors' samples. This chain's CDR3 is CASSTQHYEQYF. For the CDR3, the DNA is TGTGCCAGCAGCACACAGCATTACGAGCAGTACTTC. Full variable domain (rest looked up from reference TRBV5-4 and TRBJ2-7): ETGVTQSPTHLIKTRGQQVTLRCSSQSGHNTVSWYQQALGQGPQFIFQYYREEENGRGNFPPRFSGLQFPNYSSELNVNALELDDSALYLCASSTQHYEQYFGPGTRLTVT.